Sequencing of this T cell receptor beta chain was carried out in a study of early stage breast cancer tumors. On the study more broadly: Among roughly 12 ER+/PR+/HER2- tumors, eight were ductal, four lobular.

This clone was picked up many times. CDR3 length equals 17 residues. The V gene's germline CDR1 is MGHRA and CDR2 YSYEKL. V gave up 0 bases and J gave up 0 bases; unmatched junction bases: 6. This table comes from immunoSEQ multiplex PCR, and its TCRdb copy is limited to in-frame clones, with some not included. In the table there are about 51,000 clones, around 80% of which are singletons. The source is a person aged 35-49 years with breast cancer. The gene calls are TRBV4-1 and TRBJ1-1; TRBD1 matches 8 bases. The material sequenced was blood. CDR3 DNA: TGCGCCAGCAGCCAAGATTCCACAGGGGGAATGAACACTGAAGCTTTCTTT. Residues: CASSQDSTGGMNTEAFF.